The 30 T cell receptor beta chains listed next were all sequenced from one sample in a study of T cell changes during pregnancy in multiple sclerosis. Profiled with immunoSEQ multiplex PCR; TCRdb holds only in-frame clones, not every one. The repertoire includes around 60,000 clones, approximately 92% of them detected once, and roughly 0.4% sits in the top ten. The sequenced sample was CD4+ T cells from peripheral blood mononuclear cells, obtained before pregnancy. The receptor source for this set is a female donor with multiple sclerosis, enrolled in a pregnancy study.

V usage is TRBV5-6 and J usage is TRBJ1-1; 7 nucleotides align to TRBD1. The CDR3 totals 13 residues. Trimming at V came to 5 bases and at J to 3 bases, leaving 4 bases not matched to a gene. CDR1 is SGHDT and CDR2 is YYEEEE in the germline V gene. The CDR3 bases are TGTGCCAGCAGTAGGGACAGATACACTGAAGCTTTCTTT. It specifies CASSRDRYTEAFF.

The chain has TRBV11-3 and TRBJ1-1; 8 positions match TRBD1. V lost 3 bases, J lost 6 bases, and 6 bases stayed unmatched. This CDR3 spans 14 amino acids. Germline V gene lookup returns CDR1 SGHNT and CDR2 YENEEA. The CDR3 region is CASSLTDRVAEAFF. DNA of the CDR3: TGTGCCAGCAGCTTGACGGACAGGGTAGCTGAAGCTTTCTTT.

CDR3 residues: CASSILQGSGYTF. Written as DNA, the CDR3 is TGTGCCAGTAGTATTTTACAGGGAAGTGGCTACACCTTC. The rearrangement joins TRBV19 to TRBJ1-2; weak D call: TRBD1 (6 bases). CDR3 length: 13 residues. V was trimmed by 3 bases and J by 7 bases, leaving 12 bases between them. Germline values: CDR1 LNHDA, CDR2 SQIVND (reference sequence).

This chain links TRBV11-3 with TRBJ1-5, with D tentatively TRBD1 (5 bases). The V gene's germline CDR1 is SGHNT and CDR2 YENEEA. Trimming pared 4 bases from V and 9 bases from J, leaving 13 bases between. The CDR3 is 13 residues long. The CDR3 protein is CASSSGLVGPQHF. Here the CDR3 DNA reads TGTGCCAGCAGCTCGGGACTCGTGGGGCCCCAGCATTTT. Looking up the rest from reference TRBV11-3 and TRBJ1-5 gives the full variable domain: EAGVVQSPRYKIIEKKQPVAFWCNPISGHNTLYWYLQNLGQGPELLIRYENEEAVDDSQLPKDRFSAERLKGVDSTLKIQPAELGDSAVYLCASSSGLVGPQHFGDGTRLSIL.

The V gene is TRBV4-2, the J gene TRBJ2-1; 8 nucleotides line up with TRBD2. The CDR3 sequence is 17 residues long. Germline V CDR1 and CDR2: LGHNA, YNFKEQ. The V segment lost 4 bases and the J segment 0 bases; nucleotides outside the gene matches: 8. The CDR3 loop is CASSRAPGLGSYNEQFF. The CDR3 DNA sequence: TGTGCCAGCAGCCGAGCTCCGGGACTAGGCTCCTACAATGAGCAGTTCTTC.

The rearrangement uses TRBV21-1 and TRBJ2-7; TRBD2 is taken as the D call from the table, unchecked against the DNA. TRBV21-1 is a listed pseudogene. The CDR3 consists of 16 residues. The CDR3 region has the DNA TGTGCCAGCAGCAGGAAAGCCGGGACTAGCGTCTACGAGCAGTACTTC. This gives the protein CASSRKAGTSVYEQYF.

The chain links TRBV6-1 to TRBJ2-7, with 9 bases that match TRBD1. Germline V lookup: CDR1 MNHNS, CDR2 SASEGT. V shed 2 bases and J 7 bases; nucleotides not matched to a gene: 12. The CDR3 contains 16 residues. As DNA, the CDR3 is TGTGCCAGCAGTGAACCGGCCGGGACAGGGCCCGGAGAGCAGTACTTC. This codes for CASSEPAGTGPGEQYF.

The chain couples TRBV5-5 to TRBJ2-2; 10 nucleotides match TRBD1. V was pared by 1 base and J by 5 bases, with 5 bases of the junction left unmatched. The CDR3 covers 16 residues. The germline gives CDR1 SGHKS, CDR2 YYEKEE (reference sequence). The CDR3 DNA sequence: TGTGCCAGCAGCTTGTTGACAGGGGGCAATACCGGGGAGCTGTTTTTT. Its translation: CASSLLTGGNTGELFF. Complete variable domain (other parts from reference TRBV5-5 and TRBJ2-2): DAGVTQSPTHLIKTRGQQVTLRCSPISGHKSVSWYQQVLGQGPQFIFQYYEKEERGRGNFPDRFSARQFPNYSSELNVNALLLGDSALYLCASSLLTGGNTGELFFGEGSRLTVL.

V is TRBV28 and J is TRBJ2-7, with 11 bases that match TRBD2. CDR1 is MDHEN and CDR2 is SYDVKM in the germline V gene. The ends lost 4 bases at V and 3 bases at J; junction bases unmatched: 11. The CDR3 is made up of 17 amino acids. CDR3 in DNA: TGTGCCAGCAGTTCTACTAGCGGGAGTGGGGTCGGCTACGAGCAGTACTTC. As protein: CASSSTSGSGVGYEQYF.

The count of this clone is one. V usage is TRBV15 and J usage is TRBJ1-1; a possible D gene is TRBD1 (5 bases). The CDR3 has 13 residues. Trimming removed 3 bases at V and 1 base at J, with 6 bases between. CDR1 and CDR2 from the germline V gene are LNHNV and YYDKDF (reference sequence). This CDR3 reads CATSRTANTEAFF. CDR3 coding DNA: TGTGCCACCAGCAGGACAGCGAACACTGAAGCTTTCTTT.

The genes are TRBV5-4 and TRBJ2-2; 10 positions agree with TRBD1. Germline-derived CDR1 and CDR2 are SGHNT and YYREEE (reference sequence). This CDR3 contains 17 residues. J lost 4 bases, V lost 1 base, and 7 bases had no gene match. The CDR3 DNA reads as TGTGCCAGCAGCTTGCCCGGGACAGGGGTGATCACCGGGGAGCTGTTTTTT. Its translation is CASSLPGTGVITGELFF.

V gene TRBV29-1 combines with J gene TRBJ2-5; 11 bases are shared with TRBD1. After removal of 6 bases from V and 5 bases from J, the junction contained 5 bases not matched to a gene. Germline lookup yields CDR1 SQVTM and CDR2 ANQGSEA. The CDR3 length is 13 residues. The CDR3 loop reads CSVGQGGMETQYF. CDR3 DNA: TGCAGCGTGGGACAGGGGGGGATGGAGACCCAGTACTTC.

This clone was detected only a few times. This sequence joins TRBV18 and TRBJ2-1, with 7 bases that match TRBD1. V lost 5 bases and J lost 4; bases outside the gene matches: 5. This CDR3 is 14 amino acids long. Germline V gene data show CDR1 as KGHSH and CDR2 as LQKENI. The CDR3 loop reads CASSDRDRYNEQFF. The DNA of the CDR3 is TGTGCCAGCTCAGACCGGGACAGATACAATGAGCAGTTCTTC.

The chain uses TRBV18 and TRBJ1-3; possible D gene TRBD1, 6 bases. CDR3 length: 14 residues. Trimming stripped 3 bases from V and 3 bases from J, with 9 bases between. CDR1 KGHSH and CDR2 LQKENI come from the germline V gene. CDR3 sequence: CASSPTGIGNTIYF. The CDR3 region has the DNA TGTGCCAGCTCACCTACAGGGATTGGAAACACCATATATTTT.

The chain combines TRBV19 with TRBJ2-2, with 13 bases that match TRBD2. Germline CDR1 and CDR2: LNHDA and SQIVND (reference sequence). The CDR3 runs to 18 residues. J lost 5 bases, V lost 9 bases, and 15 bases had no gene match. The chain's CDR3 is CASNAWGLAGSATGELFF. The CDR3 region has the DNA TGTGCCAGCAACGCCTGGGGACTAGCGGGAAGCGCTACCGGGGAGCTGTTTTTT.

The chain is built from TRBV19 and TRBJ2-6, with 7 bases identical to TRBD2. Per germline, CDR1 LNHDA and CDR2 SQIVND (reference sequence). Trimming took 3 bases from V and 1 from J; bases not matched to a gene: 0. This CDR3 has 15 residues. The CDR3 nucleotides are TGTGCCAGTAGTATTAGCGGGTCTGGGGCCAACGTCCTGACTTTC. It encodes CASSISGSGANVLTF. The full variable domain, completed using reference TRBV19 and TRBJ2-6, is DGGITQSPKYLFRKEGQNVTLSCEQNLNHDAMYWYRQDPGQGLRLIYYSQIVNDFQKGDIAEGYSVSREKKESFPLTVTSAQKNPTAFYLCASSISGSGANVLTFGAGSRLTVL.

The rearrangement links TRBV5-1 to TRBJ2-5, with 8 bases lining up with TRBD1. Germline trimming cut 0 bases from V and 5 bases from J; bases unmatched to any gene: 9. CDR1 and CDR2 from the germline V gene are SGHRS and YFSETQ. The CDR3 spans 16 residues. CDR3 sequence: CASSLDRDRPSETQYF. The CDR3 DNA follows: TGCGCCAGCAGCTTGGACCGGGACAGGCCTTCGGAGACCCAGTACTTC.

This sequence joins TRBV29-1 and TRBJ2-1, with D maybe TRBD1 (6 bases). V lost 3 bases, J lost 4 bases, and 13 bases lay in between. Germline values: CDR1 SQVTM, CDR2 ANQGSEA. This CDR3 has 14 residues. As DNA, the CDR3 is TGCAGCGTTGATTCAGACAGGATGTACAATGAGCAGTTCTTC. Protein: CSVDSDRMYNEQFF.

The chain is built from TRBV9 and TRBJ2-7; 10 positions match TRBD1. V lost 0 bases, J lost 4 bases, and 4 bases stayed unmatched. Germline CDR1 and CDR2: SGDLS and YYNGEE. This CDR3 comprises 15 residues. This CDR3 reads CASSVGGTGVYEQYF. The CDR3 DNA is TGTGCCAGCAGCGTAGGGGGGACAGGGGTATACGAGCAGTACTTC.

CDR3 sequence reads: CASSLGTTSFNEQFF. CDR3 nucleotides: TGCGCCAGCAGCCTAGGAACGACTAGCTTCAATGAGCAGTTCTTC. The rearrangement links TRBV5-1 to TRBJ2-1; TRBD2 aligns across 7 bases. Trimming took 4 bases from V and 6 from J; bases not matched to a gene: 10. CDR1 SGHRS and CDR2 YFSETQ come from the germline V gene. The CDR3 loop spans 15 amino acids.

The chain combines TRBV6-6 with TRBJ2-7, with D hard to call. The CDR3 covers 14 residues. Trimming stripped 7 bases from V and 0 bases from J, with 13 bases between. Germline CDR1 and CDR2: MNHNY and SVGAGI (reference sequence). This CDR3 is CASKDQVTSYEQYF. The CDR3 nucleotides are TGTGCCAGCAAAGACCAGGTGACCTCCTACGAGCAGTACTTC.

The chain couples TRBV27 to TRBJ2-1; D is ambiguous. This CDR3 is 12 amino acids long. V lost 5 bases and J lost 5, with 7 bases in between. Looked up from germline, CDR1 is MNHEY and CDR2 is SMNVEV (reference sequence). The CDR3 DNA reads as TGTGCCAGCAGTCTTACGGACAATGAGCAGTTCTTC. Translated, it gives CASSLTDNEQFF.

The CDR3 reads CASSGFPRDRTGEQYF. In DNA form, the CDR3 reads TGTGCCAGCAGTGGTTTCCCCCGGGACAGGACGGGGGAGCAGTACTTC. V usage is TRBV25-1 and J usage is TRBJ2-7; 8 nucleotides agree with TRBD1. Germline V gene lookup returns CDR1 MGHDK and CDR2 SYGVNS. The CDR3 consists of 16 residues. The ends lost 4 bases at V and 7 bases at J; junction bases unmatched: 15.

This clone has only one observation. The chain combines TRBV19 with TRBJ2-5; the D gene is possibly TRBD1 (5 bases). The CDR3 runs 13 residues. The germline V and J ends were trimmed by 10 bases and 0 bases, with 12 bases remaining between them. Germline V gene data show CDR1 as LNHDA and CDR2 as SQIVND (reference sequence). CDR3 sequence reads: CATAGFYQETQYF. The CDR3 nucleotides are TGTGCCACCGCAGGGTTCTACCAAGAGACCCAGTACTTC.

This clone was picked up a small number of times. The gene calls are TRBV30 and TRBJ1-1; possibly TRBD1 for D (6 bases). Trimming stripped 0 bases from V and 4 bases from J, with 15 bases between. The germline V gene encodes CDR1 GTSNPN and CDR2 SVGIG (reference sequence). The CDR3 is made up of 15 amino acids. This CDR3 reads CAWSVKAGDGTEAFF. Written as DNA, the CDR3 is TGTGCCTGGAGTGTGAAGGCAGGGGACGGCACTGAAGCTTTCTTT.

The chain has TRBV14 and TRBJ2-1, with 8 bases lining up with TRBD1. Germline V gives CDR1 SGHDN, CDR2 FVKESK. CDR3 length equals 18 residues. The V and J ends lost 1 base and 0 bases, in that order; junction bases with no gene match: 8. The CDR3 here is CASSQVSDGTGSYNEQFF. The CDR3, as DNA: TGTGCCAGCAGCCAAGTCTCGGACGGGACAGGCTCCTACAATGAGCAGTTCTTC.

CDR3 protein: CASSDLLLAGVSDTQYF. In DNA form, the CDR3 reads TGTGCCAGCAGTGACCTTTTACTAGCGGGAGTTTCAGATACGCAGTATTTT. The chain uses TRBV2 and TRBJ2-3; 11 positions agree with TRBD2. The CDR3 runs to 17 residues. J lost 4 bases, V lost 3 bases, and 9 bases had no gene match. The germline CDR1 and CDR2 sequences are SNHLY and FYNNEI.

V is TRBV30 and J is TRBJ1-1; 8 nucleotides line up with TRBD1. The germline gives CDR1 GTSNPN, CDR2 SVGIG (reference sequence). V dropped 8 bases and J dropped 4; count of bases not matched to a gene: 6. The CDR3 contains 12 residues. The CDR3 DNA is TGTGCCGTTAACAGGGGGATCACTGAAGCTTTCTTT. It is translated as CAVNRGITEAFF.

V gene TRBV19 combines with J gene TRBJ2-1, with TRBD2 matching over 7 bases. V lost 5 bases, J lost 5 bases, and 6 bases stayed unmatched. The CDR3 runs to 14 residues. Germline CDR1 and CDR2: LNHDA and SQIVND (reference sequence). Here the CDR3 reads CASSLREAHNEQFF. The CDR3 nucleotides are TGTGCCAGTAGTTTACGGGAGGCGCACAATGAGCAGTTCTTC.

The chain is built from TRBV5-1 and TRBJ1-4, with 7 bases identical to TRBD1. CDR3 length: 14 amino acids. V trimming: 5 bases; J trimming: 8 bases; junction bases outside the gene matches: 9. Per the germline V gene, CDR1 is SGHRS and CDR2 is YFSETQ. Written as DNA, the CDR3 is TGCGCCAGCAGTTCGCCAGGGGGTGGCGAAAAACTGTTTTTT. Its translation: CASSSPGGGEKLFF. Full variable domain (rest looked up from reference TRBV5-1 and TRBJ1-4): KAGVTQTPRYLIKTRGQQVTLSCSPISGHRSVSWYQQTPGQGLQFLFEYFSETQRNKGNFPGRFSGRQFSNSRSEMNVSTLELGDSALYLCASSSPGGGEKLFFGSGTQLSVL.